This is a list of T cell receptor beta chains from one sample in a study of blood T cell repertoires in COVID-19. Sequencing was performed with immunoSEQ multiplex PCR; in TCRdb, only in-frame clones are kept and a portion is missing. The sample has about 45,000 clones; over 80% are singletons. Sequencing was carried out using peripheral blood. These receptors were taken from a human donor in a cohort sampled during active COVID-19. The CDR3 runs from the conserved cysteine through the conserved F or W.

V,CDR3
TRBV5-1,CASSLGGTSNTGELFF
TRBV5-5,CASSLTRANQPQHF
TRBV29-1,CSVDREGSYEQYF
TRBV24-1,CATSDWASLGQYF
TRBV11-3,CASSPSGGAPDTQYF
TRBV5-4,CASSLHRRQGQTDTQYF
TRBV11-2,CASSHSSGNTIYF
TRBV6-5,CASSPWGGLGYEQYF
TRBV4-1,CASSQDGRPGLADNYEQYF
TRBV5-1,CASAGGLILETQYF
TRBV28,CASSSLYRGRTDTQYF
TRBV28,CASSLLTGATFNQPQHF
TRBV4-2,CASSQLSGGSRVTDTQYF
TRBV7-9,CASRGDSNTGELFF
TRBV5-6,CASSPTREDTGELFF
TRBV5-1,CASSSEGSNEKLFF